A selection of T cell receptor beta chains follows, all from one sample in a study of spatial heterogeneity in lung cancer. TCRdb recomputed calls from the 5' RACE reads with MiXCR, one row per CDR3 protein. The sample holds some 38,000 distinct CDR3 sequences, 7.5% to 8% seen once. Sequences were derived from PBMCs, sampled at surgery. The receptors were gathered from a male donor with early-stage non-small cell lung cancer. CDR3s include the opening cysteine and the closing phenylalanine or tryptophan. A D gene is named only where the DNA matches it firmly. The size field is filled for only some rows; it gives once, few, many or a size class.

j_gene,v_gene,d_gene,abundance,CDR3aa
TRBJ2-5,TRBV5-1,.,many,CASRLTGEQETQYF
TRBJ2-1,TRBV2,.,many,CASSPQGPEQFF
TRBJ2-2,TRBV5-6,.,.,CASSHRVGTGELFF
TRBJ1-6,TRBV14,.,many,CASSQESYSGFNSPLHF
TRBJ1-2,TRBV5-1,.,.,CASSLEGGLGYTF
TRBJ2-5,TRBV5-8,TRBD2,.,CASSLAGTSGGAGETQYF
TRBJ1-4,TRBV9,.,.,CASSQLGTYNEKLFF
TRBJ2-1,TRBV24-1,TRBD2,many,CATSDAGLAGGSYNEQFF
TRBJ2-5,TRBV3-1,TRBD2,.,CASSQDKSRESFRRETQYF
TRBJ2-1,TRBV7-3,TRBD2,.,CASSYREESNEQFF
TRBJ1-1,TRBV4-1,TRBD1,few,CASSDRGNGVFTEAFF
TRBJ2-7,TRBV6-5,.,.,CASSTPRKPYEQYF
TRBJ2-1,TRBV20-1,TRBD2,few,CSASPASGTNEQFF
TRBJ2-5,TRBV23-1,TRBD1,.,CASIPDRGNGETQYF
TRBJ1-5,TRBV5-1,.,many,CASSLGWDNNQPQHF
TRBJ2-1,TRBV6-1,.,.,CASSFSGQKNEQFF
TRBJ2-2,TRBV7-3,.,many,CASSTSGRGTGELFF
TRBJ2-5,TRBV18,.,few,CASSPMNVETQYF
TRBJ2-3,TRBV7-9,.,many,CASSLAGPGTDTQYF
TRBJ2-1,TRBV14,TRBD1,.,CASSPGQGGGSEQFF
TRBJ2-3,TRBV4-2,TRBD1,few,CASSRDPGGPSTDTQYF